A selection of T cell receptor beta chains follows, all from one sample in a study of blood T cell repertoires in COVID-19. Clones were read by immunoSEQ multiplex PCR, and TCRdb kept only the in-frame ones, dropping some. The sample includes more than 150,000 clones, under 90% seen only once; the top ten take about 0.58%. Sample: peripheral blood. These receptors all come from a man aged 60 to 69 with acute or convalescent COVID-19. The CDR3 runs from the conserved cysteine through the conserved F or W. A D gene is named only where the DNA matches it firmly. Clone size, where shown, is once, few, many, or a class for clones that have expanded.

cdr3_length	d_call	j_call	clone_size	v_call	cdr3_nt	cdr3_aa
17	.	TRBJ1-2	.	TRBV13	TGTGCCAGCAGTTTCTGGCTTGGGCAGGGCCCACCCAACGGCTACACCTTC	CASSFWLGQGPPNGYTF
15	TRBD2	TRBJ2-5	.	TRBV27	TGTGCCAGCAGTTTATCGCGGCGGGAGTTGGAGACCCAGTACTTC	CASSLSRRELETQYF
13	.	TRBJ1-2	.	TRBV7-9	TGTGCCAGCAGCTCACAGGGCTTGTATGGCTACACCTTC	CASSSQGLYGYTF
13	.	TRBJ1-1	.	TRBV5-1	TGCGCCAGCAGCTTGGCTGTGAACACTGAAGCTTTCTTT	CASSLAVNTEAFF
14	TRBD1	TRBJ1-6	.	TRBV6-5	TGTGCCAGCTCACGGACAGGGAATAATTCACCCCTCCACTTT	CASSRTGNNSPLHF
14	.	TRBJ2-7	.	TRBV4-3	TGCGCCAGCAGCCAAGATGCAGGAAGATACGAGCAGTACTTC	CASSQDAGRYEQYF
15	.	TRBJ1-4	.	TRBV4-1	TGCGCCAGCAGCCCGACCCCAGGCTATAATGAAAAACTGTTTTTT	CASSPTPGYNEKLFF
12	.	TRBJ1-1	.	TRBV28	TGTGCCAGCAGTCGGGGGGTTACTGAAGCTTTCTTT	CASSRGVTEAFF
15	TRBD1	TRBJ1-5	.	TRBV11-2	TGTGCCAGCAGCTTAAGACAGGGAAACAATCAGCCCCAGCATTTT	CASSLRQGNNQPQHF
17	TRBD2	TRBJ2-4	.	TRBV19	TGTGCCAGTACGAAAACTAGCGGGGCTGAGGCCAAAAACATTCAGTACTTC	CASTKTSGAEAKNIQYF
17	TRBD1	TRBJ2-7	.	TRBV5-1	TGCGCCAGCAGCTGGGGGTCCCGGGACAGGGTACGTAACGAGCAGTACTTC	CASSWGSRDRVRNEQYF
15	TRBD1	TRBJ1-1	.	TRBV5-5	TGTGCCAGCAGCTGGGGGACAGGGTCGGCCACTGAAGCTTTCTTT	CASSWGTGSATEAFF
14	.	TRBJ2-2	.	TRBV10-3	TGTGCCATCAGTGGGTCACAGTCCACCGGGGAGCTGTTTTTT	CAISGSQSTGELFF
15	.	TRBJ2-7	.	TRBV7-2	TGTGCCAGCAGCTTAGACGGGCGGGTGAACTACGAGCAGTACTTC	CASSLDGRVNYEQYF
15	TRBD1	TRBJ2-7	.	TRBV5-1	TGCGCCAGCAGCCCGGGACAGGGGGCTAGGAACGAGCAGTACTTC	CASSPGQGARNEQYF
16	TRBD1	TRBJ1-1	.	TRBV5-4	TGTGCCAGCAGCTTGCCCGGGACAGGGAGCGCCACTGAAGCTTTCTTT	CASSLPGTGSATEAFF
18	.	TRBJ2-7	.	TRBV7-2	TGTGCCAGCAGCTCTACGGGTGGAGGTAACCTTAGGGCTGGCGAGCAGTACTTC	CASSSTGGGNLRAGEQYF
13	TRBD1	TRBJ1-1	few	TRBV3-1/TRBV3-2	TGTGCCAGCAGCCAAACAGGGGTTACTGAAGCTTTCTTT	CASSQTGVTEAFF
12	.	TRBJ1-1	.	TRBV6-2/TRBV6-3	TGTGCCAGCAGTTACTTCCAGGACAAAGCTTTCTTT	CASSYFQDKAFF
16	.	TRBJ1-3	.	TRBV19	TGTGCCAGTAGAATCGCCGGCCTGACGGGTGGAAACACCATATATTTT	CASRIAGLTGGNTIYF
15	.	TRBJ1-4	.	TRBV6-6	TGTGCCAGCAGTTACTCCCGTCCGGGTTCCGAAAAACTGTTTTTT	CASSYSRPGSEKLFF
13	TRBD1	TRBJ2-1	.	TRBV10-3	TGTGCCAACGGGGGGACAGGGGTCAATGAGCAGTTCTTC	CANGGTGVNEQFF
13	.	TRBJ2-1	.	TRBV11-2	TGTGCCAGCAGCTTAGAAGCGGCGGGTGAGCAGTTCTTC	CASSLEAAGEQFF
15	.	TRBJ1-5	.	TRBV2	TGTGCCAGCAGTGAAACAGGGTATAGCAATCAGCCCCAGCATTTT	CASSETGYSNQPQHF
15	.	TRBJ2-1	.	TRBV11-3	TGTGCCAGCAGCTTAGCTGGTGGCGGATACAATGAGCAGTTCTTC	CASSLAGGGYNEQFF
19	.	TRBJ2-7	.	TRBV7-2	TGTGCCAGCAGCTGGGGAGGACTTGACCGGGCTAAGGGAGCCTACGAGCAGTACTTC	CASSWGGLDRAKGAYEQYF
16	TRBD1	TRBJ2-7	.	TRBV19	TGTGCCAGTAGTATCAAAGGGACAGGGGGACGAGGGGAGCAGTACTTC	CASSIKGTGGRGEQYF
15	TRBD1	TRBJ1-3	.	TRBV11-2	TGTGCCAGCAGCAGGGGACAGGGCTTCGAAAACACCATATATTTT	CASSRGQGFENTIYF
13	.	TRBJ2-7	.	TRBV4-1	TGCGCCAGCAGCCAAGGGCTGGAGTACGAGCAGTACTTC	CASSQGLEYEQYF
15	.	TRBJ2-5	.	TRBV9	TGTGCCAGCAGCGTAGATGGGGGCGGTGAAGAGACCCAGTACTTC	CASSVDGGGEETQYF
16	.	TRBJ1-5	.	TRBV6-1	TGTGCCAGCAGTGATCTAAGTCGGGGGACCAATCAGCCCCAGCATTTT	CASSDLSRGTNQPQHF
15	TRBD2	TRBJ2-3	few	TRBV27	TGTGCCAGCAGTTTAGTTGCGGGAGGGGTAGATACGCAGTATTTT	CASSLVAGGVDTQYF
14	TRBD1	TRBJ2-7	.	TRBV19	TGTGCCAGTAGTATCACAGGGGACGGCTACGAGCAGTACTTC	CASSITGDGYEQYF
13	.	TRBJ2-1	.	TRBV5-5	TGTGCCAGCAGCTTGGCTGTACCGGGGGAGCAGTTCTTC	CASSLAVPGEQFF
14	.	TRBJ1-2	once	TRBV5-4	TGTGCCAGCAGCTTGGCCGGAGTAAACCTTGGCTACACCTTC	CASSLAGVNLGYTF
14	TRBD1	TRBJ2-5	once	TRBV18	TGTGCCAGCTCACCACGGACAGGGGAAGAGACCCAGTACTTC	CASSPRTGEETQYF
16	.	TRBJ1-3	.	TRBV9	TGTGCCAGCAGCACGACGGCGGGGGCTTCTGGAAACACCATATATTTT	CASSTTAGASGNTIYF
16	.	TRBJ2-6	.	TRBV5-1	TGCGCCAGCAGCTCCGGATACAGTACTGGGGCCAACGTCCTGACTTTC	CASSSGYSTGANVLTF
16	TRBD2	TRBJ2-1	.	TRBV7-2	TGTGCCAGCAGCATGCTACTAGCGGGAGGTTCTAGTGAGCAGTTCTTC	CASSMLLAGGSSEQFF
16	TRBD2	TRBJ2-2	once	TRBV30	TGTGCCTGGAGTGTCGGTCTTAGCGGGGACACCGGGGAGCTGTTTTTT	CAWSVGLSGDTGELFF
17	TRBD2	TRBJ2-3	once	TRBV4-1	TGCGCCAGCAGCCAAGCCATGACTAGCGGGATAGGTGATACGCAGTATTTT	CASSQAMTSGIGDTQYF
16	.	TRBJ2-3	.	TRBV7-2	TGTGCCAGCAGCTTAGCCTTGACTGCGGGACCAGATACGCAGTATTTT	CASSLALTAGPDTQYF
14	TRBD1	TRBJ1-5	few	TRBV9	TGTGCCACACCAAGGGGGACAGGTAATCAGCCCCAGCATTTT	CATPRGTGNQPQHF
15	.	TRBJ1-3	.	TRBV3-1/TRBV3-2	TGTGCCAGCAGCCAAGTAACAGGGCCTGGAAACACCATATATTTT	CASSQVTGPGNTIYF
15	.	TRBJ2-5	.	TRBV5-8	TGTGCCAGCAGCTGGGCTGGCAGGGTCGGAGAGACCCAGTACTTC	CASSWAGRVGETQYF
15	TRBD2	TRBJ2-5	.	TRBV2	TGTGCCAGCAGGGGACTAGCGGGAGGCGGGTCTGCCCAGTACTTC	CASRGLAGGGSAQYF
14	.	TRBJ1-1	once	TRBV7-9	TGTGCCAGCAGCTCGACGACAATTAACACTGAAGCTTTCTTT	CASSSTTINTEAFF